This is a list of T cell receptor beta chains from one sample in a study of blood T cell repertoires in COVID-19. Assay: immunoSEQ multiplex PCR; the TCRdb copy retains only in-frame clones and omits some. The sample shows approximately 300,000 clones, more than 90% of them seen only once. The sample taken for sequencing was PBMCs or T cells enriched from blood (not recorded which). These receptors all stem from a woman in her twenties or thirties who had recovered from COVID-19. CDR3s include the opening cysteine and the closing phenylalanine or tryptophan. Each record gives: D gene, clone size, V gene, J gene, CDR3 protein, CDR3 DNA. A D gene is named only where the DNA matches it firmly. Size values are once, few and many counts, or a class for expanded clones, and some rows have none.

TRBD2,-,TRBV7-8,TRBJ2-1,CASSYTSGGRGEQFF,TGTGCCAGCAGCTATACTAGCGGGGGACGAGGTGAGCAGTTCTTC
TRBD1,-,TRBV29-1,TRBJ2-7,CSVGDRDRGSYEQYF,TGCAGCGTCGGTGACCGGGACAGGGGGTCCTACGAGCAGTACTTC
TRBD2,-,TRBV6-5,TRBJ2-7,CASSYSLAGDSYEQYF,TGTGCCAGCAGTTACAGCCTAGCGGGAGATTCGTACGAGCAGTACTTC
TRBD1,-,TRBV19,TRBJ1-5,CASSGPGQGVNQPQHF,TGTGCCAGTAGTGGGCCGGGACAGGGGGTTAATCAGCCCCAGCATTTT
TRBD1,-,TRBV5-1,TRBJ1-4,CASSYDRGGEKLFF,TGCGCCAGCAGCTACGACAGGGGAGGAGAAAAACTGTTTTTT
TRBD1,-,TRBV7-9,TRBJ2-7,CASSYPTTGQGVYEQYF,TGTGCCAGCAGCTACCCTACGACGGGACAGGGGGTATACGAGCAGTACTTC
-,-,TRBV28,TRBJ1-5,CASIPRPQHF,TGTGCCAGCATCCCCAGGCCCCAGCATTTT
TRBD2,-,TRBV25-1,TRBJ2-2,CASSEFGGGHGELFF,TGTGCCAGCAGTGAATTCGGCGGGGGTCACGGGGAGCTGTTTTTT
-,-,TRBV5-8,TRBJ1-1,CASSRDTLKRDTEAFF,TGTGCCAGCAGCCGGGACACCCTCAAGAGAGACACTGAAGCTTTCTTT
-,-,TRBV23-1,TRBJ1-2,CASSQSLVGYTF,TGCGCCAGCAGTCAATCTCTTGTAGGCTACACCTTC
TRBD1,-,TRBV6-1,TRBJ1-4,CASSGQGARGANEKLFF,TGTGCCAGCAGTGGGCAGGGGGCGCGTGGGGCTAATGAAAAACTGTTTTTT
TRBD1,-,TRBV27,TRBJ1-2,CASSMTGGYGYTF,TGTGCCAGCAGTATGACAGGGGGTTATGGCTACACCTTC
TRBD1,once,TRBV28,TRBJ2-2,CATVGQANTGELFF,TGTGCCACCGTGGGACAGGCCAACACCGGGGAGCTGTTTTTT
-,-,TRBV4-2,TRBJ2-3,CASSQDFTRGGNTQYF,TGTGCCAGCAGCCAAGATTTTACGCGCGGGGGCAATACGCAGTATTTT
TRBD2,-,TRBV4-1,TRBJ2-7,CASSAPSGSHEQYF,TGCGCCAGCAGCGCCCCCAGCGGGAGTCACGAGCAGTACTTC
-,once,TRBV28,TRBJ2-1,CASQVGQPQSNEQFF,TGTGCCAGCCAGGTGGGGCAGCCACAGAGCAATGAGCAGTTCTTC
TRBD1,-,TRBV25-1,TRBJ2-7,CASSLQGARYEQYF,TGTGCCAGCAGCCTACAGGGGGCAAGGTACGAGCAGTACTTC
-,-,TRBV2,TRBJ1-5,CASSEAGQYSNQPQHF,TGTGCCAGCAGTGAGGCGGGGCAATATAGCAATCAGCCCCAGCATTTT
-,-,TRBV7-9,TRBJ1-2,CASSPGWSTNYGYTF,TGTGCCAGCAGCCCAGGGTGGAGCACTAACTATGGCTACACCTTC
TRBD1,few,TRBV11-3,TRBJ1-5,CASSPGQGARQPQHF,TGTGCCAGCAGCCCGGGACAGGGGGCGCGTCAGCCCCAGCATTTT
-,-,TRBV28,TRBJ1-2,CASSRAPEEGYTF,TGTGCCAGCAGCCGTGCCCCGGAGGAGGGCTACACCTTC
TRBD2,-,TRBV7-9,TRBJ2-2,CASSPSGTTGELFF,TGTGCCAGCAGCCCTAGCGGAACCACCGGGGAGCTGTTTTTT
-,-,TRBV6-5,TRBJ1-1,CAASPSGGATEAFF,TGTGCCGCAAGTCCTTCGGGGGGGGCCACTGAAGCTTTCTTT
TRBD2,few,TRBV4-3,TRBJ2-1,CASSTRAGRINNEQFF,TGCGCCAGCAGCACCAGAGCGGGGCGGATAAACAATGAGCAGTTCTTC
-,-,TRBV5-1,TRBJ1-5,CASSLPDGMSNQPQHF,TGCGCCAGCAGCTTGCCCGACGGGATGAGCAATCAGCCCCAGCATTTT
-,-,TRBV6-4,TRBJ2-5,CASSPTNREGETQYF,TGTGCCAGCAGTCCTACGAACAGGGAGGGGGAGACCCAGTACTTC
TRBD1,-,TRBV25-1,TRBJ1-6,CASSRQGWSPLHF,TGTGCCAGCAGTCGACAGGGGTGGTCACCCCTCCACTTT
-,-,TRBV5-5,TRBJ1-1,CASSSAPGTEAFF,TGTGCCAGCAGCTCCGCCCCGGGCACTGAAGCTTTCTTT
-,-,TRBV4-2,TRBJ1-2,CASSQEVRFGDYGYTF,TGTGCCAGCAGCCAAGAAGTGAGGTTTGGCGACTATGGCTACACCTTC
-,-,TRBV30,TRBJ1-6,CAWREGSSYNSPLHF,TGTGCCTGGAGGGAGGGGAGCTCCTATAATTCACCCCTCCACTTT
-,-,TRBV4-1,TRBJ1-2,CASSEEGGARYGYTF,TGCGCCAGCAGCGAAGAGGGGGGGGCGCGCTATGGCTACACCTTC
TRBD1,once,TRBV11-2,TRBJ2-7,CASSLDAWGQESYEQYF,TGTGCCAGCAGCTTAGATGCGTGGGGACAGGAGAGCTACGAGCAGTACTTC
TRBD1,-,TRBV28,TRBJ1-1,CASSRTGEYTEAFF,TGTGCCAGCAGTCGGACAGGCGAATACACTGAAGCTTTCTTT
-,-,TRBV7-7,TRBJ2-7,CASSSLSGGEQYF,TGTGCTAGCAGCTCCCTCTCCGGGGGCGAGCAGTACTTC
TRBD1,-,TRBV5-4,TRBJ2-7,CASREGTGSYEQYF,TGTGCCAGCCGCGAAGGGACAGGGTCCTACGAGCAGTACTTC
-,-,TRBV11-3,TRBJ1-1,CASSFGGLMNTEAFF,TGTGCCAGCAGTTTCGGGGGATTAATGAACACTGAAGCTTTCTTT
-,-,TRBV7-9,TRBJ2-2,CASSLAAGNGELFF,TGTGCCAGCAGCTTAGCCGCGGGTAACGGGGAGCTGTTTTTT
TRBD2,-,TRBV11-3,TRBJ2-1,CASSLGLGPDNEQFF,TGTGCCAGCAGCCTCGGACTAGGTCCCGACAATGAGCAGTTCTTC
-,once,TRBV4-2,TRBJ2-7,CASSQDRQVYEQYF,TGTGCCAGCAGCCAAGACCGACAGGTTTACGAGCAGTACTTC
-,few,TRBV7-3,TRBJ1-5,CASSSSIRGGAQPQHF,TGTGCCAGCAGCTCCTCGATCAGGGGAGGGGCCCAGCCCCAGCATTTT
TRBD1,-,TRBV11-2,TRBJ1-1,CASSRFGQGGTEAFF,TGTGCCAGCAGCCGCTTCGGACAGGGAGGCACTGAAGCTTTCTTT
-,-,TRBV7-2,TRBJ1-5,CASSLVGQSNQPQHF,TGTGCCAGCAGCTTAGTTGGACAGAGTAATCAGCCCCAGCATTTT
TRBD1,-,TRBV19,TRBJ2-7,CASRISGQRLYEQYF,TGTGCCAGTAGGATATCGGGACAGAGACTCTACGAGCAGTACTTC
TRBD2,-,TRBV5-4,TRBJ2-4,CASSPPGGSKNIQYF,TGTGCCAGCAGCCCCCCGGGAGGTAGCAAAAACATTCAGTACTTC
-,-,TRBV11-3,TRBJ2-3,CASSGSHNYDTDTQYF,TGTGCCAGCAGCGGATCGCACAACTACGACACAGATACGCAGTATTTT
-,-,TRBV11-3,TRBJ1-1,CASSLDQTGYTEAFF,TGTGCCAGCAGCTTAGATCAAACAGGATACACTGAAGCTTTCTTT
TRBD2,-,TRBV4-1,TRBJ2-7,CASSPGGWDSFVTFSYEQYF,TGCGCCAGCAGCCCGGGGGGGTGGGACTCCTTCGTCACCTTTTCCTACGAGCAGTACTTC
-,-,TRBV30,TRBJ2-1,CAWSGLRGEQFF,TGTGCCTGGAGTGGCCTTCGGGGGGAGCAGTTCTTC
TRBD1,-,TRBV7-3,TRBJ2-5,CASSPRQGETQYF,TGTGCCAGCAGCCCGAGACAGGGGGAGACCCAGTACTTC
-,-,TRBV27,TRBJ2-1,CASSLAWRQGLGNEQFF,TGTGCCAGCAGTTTAGCCTGGAGACAGGGACTAGGCAATGAGCAGTTCTTC
-,-,TRBV5-1,TRBJ2-7,CASSSSSTARVDEQYF,TGCGCCAGCAGCTCATCATCGACAGCAAGAGTGGACGAGCAGTACTTC
TRBD2,-,TRBV27,TRBJ2-1,CASSFAGGLSDEQFF,TGTGCCAGCAGTTTCGCGGGGGGACTTTCCGATGAGCAGTTCTTC
TRBD1,-,TRBV4-1,TRBJ1-5,CASSQDRRQGIGQPQHF,TGCGCCAGCAGCCAAGATCGTAGACAGGGGATCGGGCAGCCCCAGCATTTT
TRBD2,-,TRBV15,TRBJ2-1,CATSRVLAGEAEQFF,TGTGCCACCAGCAGAGTTCTAGCGGGAGAGGCTGAGCAGTTCTTC
TRBD2,many,TRBV5-4,TRBJ2-3,CASSIELAGDTQYF,TGTGCCAGCAGCATTGAACTAGCGGGGGATACGCAGTATTTT
-,-,TRBV7-2,TRBJ1-5,CASSLVGSTNQPQHF,TGTGCCAGCAGCTTAGTGGGCAGCACCAATCAGCCCCAGCATTTT